A selection of T cell receptor beta chains follows, all from one sample in a study of blood T cell repertoires in COVID-19. Sequencing used immunoSEQ multiplex PCR; TCRdb keeps in-frame clones, though not all of them. The data hold tens of thousands of clones, with roughly nine tenths observed a single time. The sample taken for sequencing was peripheral blood. These receptors were taken from a woman of 80 years or more with acute or convalescent COVID-19. Both conserved end residues are part of each CDR3. D genes are given only for firm matches. Some rows mark clone size as missing; the rest say once, few, many or name a class of expanded clone.

V gene,D gene,J gene,clone size,CDR3 protein,CDR3 DNA
TRBV5-4,TRBD2,TRBJ2-3,NA,CASSAGGLTDTQYF,TGTGCCAGCAGCGCGGGGGGACTCACAGATACGCAGTATTTT
TRBV3-1/TRBV3-2,NA,TRBJ1-5,NA,CASSKSLDQPQHF,TGTGCCAGCAGCAAAAGCTTAGATCAGCCCCAGCATTTT
TRBV19,NA,TRBJ2-5,NA,CASSIVTSGETQYF,TGTGCCAGTAGTATAGTGACTAGTGGGGAGACCCAGTACTTC
TRBV5-1,TRBD1,TRBJ1-3,NA,CASSTGTGGNTIYF,TGCGCCAGCAGCACCGGGACAGGTGGAAACACCATATATTTT
TRBV6-5,NA,TRBJ1-5,NA,CASSSQGSNQPQHF,TGTGCCAGCAGTTCCCAGGGAAGCAATCAGCCCCAGCATTTT
TRBV6-5,NA,TRBJ2-1,NA,CASSKRTTYNEQFF,TGTGCCAGCAGTAAACGGACTACCTACAATGAGCAGTTCTTC
TRBV9,TRBD1,TRBJ1-3,NA,CASSTGQLPSGNTIYF,TGTGCCAGCAGCACGGGACAGCTGCCCTCTGGAAACACCATATATTTT
TRBV5-4,TRBD1,TRBJ1-5,NA,CASSFRDRVNQPQHF,TGTGCCAGCAGCTTCCGGGACAGGGTCAATCAGCCCCAGCATTTT
TRBV7-9,NA,TRBJ1-4,once,CASSFTGATNEKLFF,TGTGCCAGCAGTTTCACAGGTGCAACTAATGAAAAACTGTTTTTT
TRBV6-5,NA,TRBJ1-1,NA,CASSLRASTEAFF,TGTGCCAGCAGTTTGCGGGCGAGCACTGAAGCTTTCTTT
TRBV5-1,TRBD2,TRBJ2-1,NA,CASSLSLAAYNEQFF,TGCGCCAGCAGCTTGAGCCTAGCGGCATACAATGAGCAGTTCTTC
TRBV6-5,TRBD1,TRBJ1-4,NA,CASSYSGGYEKLFF,TGTGCCAGCAGTTACTCAGGGGGCTATGAAAAACTGTTTTTT
TRBV5-1,TRBD1,TRBJ1-3,NA,CASSRQGLSGNTIYF,TGCGCCAGCAGCCGACAGGGCCTCTCTGGAAACACCATATATTTT
TRBV28,TRBD1,TRBJ1-1,NA,CASSFGTGGGTEAFF,TGTGCCAGCAGTTTTGGGACAGGGGGTGGGACTGAAGCTTTCTTT
TRBV6-1,NA,TRBJ2-2,NA,CASSEAGQDTGELFF,TGTGCCAGCAGTGAAGCGGGGCAGGACACCGGGGAGCTGTTTTTT
TRBV23-1,NA,TRBJ1-6,NA,CASSQKTPGTPSSYNSPLHF,TGCGCCAGCAGTCAAAAGACCCCCGGGACACCGAGCTCCTATAATTCACCCCTCCACTTT
TRBV7-2,NA,TRBJ2-1,NA,CASSLFSSRREQFF,TGTGCCAGCAGCTTATTTTCCTCGCGTCGGGAGCAGTTCTTC
TRBV6-5,NA,TRBJ1-2,NA,CASSPSAGYGYTF,TGTGCCAGCAGTCCGAGCGCGGGATATGGCTACACCTTC
TRBV18,TRBD1,TRBJ2-7,NA,CASSHGQGYEQYF,TGTGCCAGCTCACACGGACAGGGCTACGAGCAGTACTTC
TRBV7-9,TRBD1,TRBJ2-3,NA,CASSPSGQGLGADTQYF,TGTGCCAGCAGCCCATCGGGACAGGGACTGGGGGCAGATACGCAGTATTTT
TRBV3-1/TRBV3-2,NA,TRBJ2-3,NA,CASSQDIRQGADTQYF,TGTGCCAGCAGCCAAGATATTAGGCAGGGCGCAGATACGCAGTATTTT
TRBV6-5,NA,TRBJ1-1,NA,CASSRPGMNTEAFF,TGTGCCAGCAGTAGGCCCGGGATGAACACTGAAGCTTTCTTT
TRBV7-9,NA,TRBJ1-4,NA,CASSPYTGGDEKLFF,TGTGCCAGCAGCCCCTATACCGGCGGGGATGAAAAACTGTTTTTT
TRBV5-8,NA,TRBJ1-1,NA,CASSFLWNTEAFF,TGTGCCAGCAGCTTCCTGTGGAACACTGAAGCTTTCTTT
TRBV10-3,NA,TRBJ2-7,NA,CAISAAGLNEQYF,TGTGCCATCAGTGCGGCGGGCCTCAACGAGCAGTACTTC
TRBV18,NA,TRBJ1-2,NA,CASSPPVTGLRGYTF,TGTGCCAGCTCACCACCGGTAACAGGGCTAAGAGGCTACACCTTC
TRBV2,NA,TRBJ1-5,NA,CASGTNSNQPQHF,TGTGCCAGCGGGACAAATAGCAATCAGCCCCAGCATTTT
TRBV5-1,TRBD1,TRBJ1-2,NA,CASSRAGQGEGYTF,TGCGCCAGCAGCCGAGCAGGACAGGGGGAGGGCTACACCTTC
TRBV6-1,TRBD1,TRBJ1-4,NA,CASSESGTGVEKLFF,TGTGCCAGCAGTGAATCCGGGACAGGGGTCGAAAAACTGTTTTTT
TRBV19,TRBD1,TRBJ1-5,once,CASSIAGQISYSNQPQHF,TGTGCCAGTAGTATCGCGGGACAGATATCATATAGCAATCAGCCCCAGCATTTT
TRBV2,NA,TRBJ2-3,NA,CASSEEGRATTDTQYF,TGTGCCAGCAGTGAAGAGGGCAGGGCGACCACAGATACGCAGTATTTT
TRBV25-1,NA,TRBJ2-5,few,CASSEWGGYQETQYF,TGTGCCAGCAGTGAATGGGGCGGATACCAAGAGACCCAGTACTTC
TRBV5-1,TRBD1,TRBJ1-2,NA,CASSLGSGTGLGYGYTF,TGCGCCAGCAGCTTGGGGTCCGGGACAGGGTTGGGCTATGGCTACACCTTC
TRBV11-2,TRBD1,TRBJ2-1,NA,CASSPRTGSNNEQFF,TGTGCCAGCAGCCCAAGGACAGGGTCCAACAATGAGCAGTTCTTC
TRBV30,NA,TRBJ1-6,NA,CAWSVKGAGNSPLHF,TGTGCCTGGAGTGTAAAGGGAGCGGGTAATTCACCCCTCCACTTT
TRBV11-2,NA,TRBJ2-7,NA,CASSLDLQSSYEQYF,TGTGCCAGCAGCTTAGACTTACAGAGCTCCTACGAGCAGTACTTC
TRBV6-6,NA,TRBJ2-1,few,CATAIRSYNEQFF,TGTGCCACCGCGATACGCTCCTACAATGAGCAGTTCTTC
TRBV5-4,NA,TRBJ2-3,NA,CASSGRGAQDTQYF,TGTGCCAGCAGCGGCAGGGGGGCCCAAGATACGCAGTATTTT
TRBV4-1,NA,TRBJ2-3,many,CASSQGYGGVQYF,TGCGCCAGCAGCCAAGGGTATGGGGGCGTGCAGTATTTT
TRBV6-5,NA,TRBJ1-4,NA,CASRRGANEKLFF,TGTGCCAGCCGCCGGGGGGCTAATGAAAAACTGTTTTTT
TRBV19,TRBD1,TRBJ1-5,NA,CASGPGQGDQPQHF,TGTGCCAGTGGACCGGGACAGGGCGACCAGCCCCAGCATTTT
TRBV2,TRBD2,TRBJ2-1,NA,CASSDPASGGPRSTYEQFF,TGTGCCAGCAGTGACCCCGCTAGCGGGGGGCCCCGCTCTACCTATGAGCAGTTCTTC